This TCR beta chain comes out of a study of vaccination and CD4 T cells after COVID-19. Study-level background: Post-diagnosis, post-COVID samples were collected after a median 101 days, ranging 35 to 161.

V lost 5 bases, J lost 3 bases, and 10 bases lay in between. The CDR3 is 12 amino acids. The germline CDR1 and CDR2 sequences are DFQATT and SNEGSKA (reference sequence). Comments on this clonotype: The antigen remains unidentified. This may be a read error: a much more frequent sequence differs by one nucleotide.

CD4+ T cells that had been cultured provided DNA sequenced with the Oncomine TCR Beta short-read assay. TCRdb itself ran the PCR reads through MiXCR, one entry per CDR3 protein. Of 8,000 or so distinct CDR3 sequences in the sample, around 18% were seen once. Whole-study findings and limits: Only after vaccination were a median 86.3% of convalescents' reactive clones seen. Relatively small numbers of convalescent patients were studied, with no early post-infection timepoints included.

Treatment denoted: approximately 9-day PBMC culture with coronavirus spike peptide pools or control peptides (ViraFEST assay). Fresh medium (containing IL-2) replaced half the medium on days 3 and 7. The sequencing here drew on CD4+ T cells from blood, cultured in vitro, taken after SARS-CoV-2 vaccination. This receptor was taken from a human donor who had recovered from COVID-19. This chain connects TRBV20-1 to TRBJ1-2, with D hard to call. The CDR3 is CSAGEADYGYTF. CDR3 nucleotide sequence: TGCAGTGCTGGGGAAGCGGACTATGGCTACACCTTC.